This TCR beta chain was captured by sequencing in a study of graft-versus-host responses after intestinal transplantation. As for the study in general: Each of the recipients got a multivisceral, liver-intestinal, or isolated intestinal transplant. Every one of the recipients received anti-thymocyte globulin induction and afterwards took tacrolimus and steroids for around 3 years. Study-level findings and limits: Present in recipient marrow, GvH clones included some that appeared first in ileum or blood.

Sequencing used immunoSEQ multiplex PCR; TCRdb keeps in-frame clones, though not all of them. The sample gives approximately 37,000 clones, roughly 87% of which show up once; under 20% is in the top ten. Once graft tissue had been processed, intraepithelial and lamina propria lymphocytes were released. For this clone: Its antigen is unknown.

This CDR3 region has 13 residues. Trimming removed 3 bases from V and 0 bases from J, with 7 bases in between. The germline V gene encodes CDR1 SGHNT and CDR2 YYREEE (reference sequence). The source of this sequence is a human patient who received an intestinal transplant, so some T cells may come from the graft donor. The V and J genes are TRBV5-4 and TRBJ2-7; D not certain. Sequences were derived from ileum tissue, sampled around seven months after intestinal transplant. The chain's CDR3 is CASSSRTSYEQYF. Here the CDR3 DNA reads TGTGCCAGCAGCTCTAGGACCTCCTACGAGCAGTACTTC. The full variable domain, rest sourced from reference TRBV5-4 and TRBJ2-7, is ETGVTQSPTHLIKTRGQQVTLRCSSQSGHNTVSWYQQALGQGPQFIFQYYREEENGRGNFPPRFSGLQFPNYSSELNVNALELDDSALYLCASSSRTSYEQYFGPGTRLTVT.